This record concerns one T cell receptor beta chain sequence. Its specificity is unknown. CDR1 and CDR2 (germline): SGHDN, FVKESK. CDR3 size: 14 residues. V lost 4 bases and J lost 5; bases outside the gene matches: 5. This sample was taken from a study of T cells after yellow fever vaccination. Findings and caveats of the study: At 95% to 98% for CD4 and 88% for CD8, most primary-vaccination clones showed up again after the booster. It was the secondary response that reached its peak faster, day 5 versus 15, but it was weaker. Researchers cautioned that FACS-sorted repertoires could harbor abundant clonotypes contaminating from the bulk population. Just a small share of clonotypes turned up in the CD4 compartment as well as the CD8 compartment.

TCRdb independently ran MiXCR on the 5' RACE reads; one entry per CDR3 protein. The top ten hold approximately 3.4% of the sample, which has around 340,000 distinct CDR3 sequences, approximately 12% seen once. The source is a man younger than 35 who received the YFV17D yellow fever vaccine. The source material was CD4+ T cells sorted from PBMCs, sampled 15 days after the yellow fever booster vaccination. The chain uses TRBV14 and TRBJ2-5; TRBD2 agrees at 9 bases. The CDR3 bases are TGTGCCAGCAGCCGCGCGGGGGGGCTTGAGACCCAGTACTTC. It translates to CASSRAGGLETQYF.